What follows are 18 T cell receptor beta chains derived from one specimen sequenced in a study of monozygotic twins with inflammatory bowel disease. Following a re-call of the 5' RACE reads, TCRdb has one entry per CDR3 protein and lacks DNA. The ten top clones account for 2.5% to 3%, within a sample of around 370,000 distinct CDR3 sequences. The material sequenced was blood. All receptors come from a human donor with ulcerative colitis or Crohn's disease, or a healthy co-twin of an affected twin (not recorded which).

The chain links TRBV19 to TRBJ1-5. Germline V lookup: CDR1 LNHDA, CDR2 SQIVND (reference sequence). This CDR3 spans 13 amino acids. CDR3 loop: CASSWEGDQPQHF. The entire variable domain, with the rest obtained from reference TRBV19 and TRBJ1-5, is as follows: DGGITQSPKYLFRKEGQNVTLSCEQNLNHDAMYWYRQDPGQGLRLIYYSQIVNDFQKGDIAEGYSVSREKKESFPLTVTSAQKNPTAFYLCASSWEGDQPQHFGDGTRLSIL.

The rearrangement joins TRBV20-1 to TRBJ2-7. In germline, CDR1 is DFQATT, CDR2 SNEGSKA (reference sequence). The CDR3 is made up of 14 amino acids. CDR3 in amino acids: CSASSGGSSYEQYF.

This CDR3 reads CASGMTGDGANVLTF. The chain has TRBV4-2 and TRBJ2-6; lacking DNA, the TRBD1 call made by TCRdb goes unchecked. This CDR3 has 15 amino acids. Per the germline V gene, CDR1 is LGHNA and CDR2 is YNFKEQ.

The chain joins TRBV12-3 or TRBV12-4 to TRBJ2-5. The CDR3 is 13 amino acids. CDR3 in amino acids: CASSLTRWETQYF.

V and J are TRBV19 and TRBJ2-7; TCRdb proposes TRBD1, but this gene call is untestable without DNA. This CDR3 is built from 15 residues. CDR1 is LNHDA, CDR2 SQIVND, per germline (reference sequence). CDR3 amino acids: CASSPDRDESYEQYF. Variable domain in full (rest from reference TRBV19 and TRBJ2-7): DGGITQSPKYLFRKEGQNVTLSCEQNLNHDAMYWYRQDPGQGLRLIYYSQIVNDFQKGDIAEGYSVSREKKESFPLTVTSAQKNPTAFYLCASSPDRDESYEQYFGPGTRLTVT.

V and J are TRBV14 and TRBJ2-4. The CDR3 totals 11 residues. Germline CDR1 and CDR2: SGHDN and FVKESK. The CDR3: CASSRRNIQYF. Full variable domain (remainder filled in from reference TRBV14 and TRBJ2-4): EAGVTQFPSHSVIEKGQTVTLRCDPISGHDNLYWYRRVMGKEIKFLLHFVKESKQDESGMPNNRFLAERTGGTYSTLKVQPAELEDSGVYFCASSRRNIQYFGAGTRLSVL.

CDR3 residues: CASTIDVGATQYF. This rearrangement joins TRBV7-2 to TRBJ2-3; TCRdb outputs TRBD1, but without DNA this stays unchecked. Germline V gene sequence: CDR1 SGHTA, CDR2 FQGNSA. The length of the CDR3 is 13 residues.

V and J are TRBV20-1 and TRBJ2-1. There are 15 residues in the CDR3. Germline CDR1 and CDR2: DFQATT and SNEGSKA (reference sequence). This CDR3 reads CSASSHTSSYNEQFF.

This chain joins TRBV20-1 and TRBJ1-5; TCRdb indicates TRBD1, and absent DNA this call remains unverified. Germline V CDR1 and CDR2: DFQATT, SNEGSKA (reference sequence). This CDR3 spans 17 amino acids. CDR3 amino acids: CSAPHGGTGGNNQPQHF.

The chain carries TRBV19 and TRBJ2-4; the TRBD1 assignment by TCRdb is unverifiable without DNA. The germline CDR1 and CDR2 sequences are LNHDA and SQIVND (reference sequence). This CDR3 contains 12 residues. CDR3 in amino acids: CASNRDRGLQYF.

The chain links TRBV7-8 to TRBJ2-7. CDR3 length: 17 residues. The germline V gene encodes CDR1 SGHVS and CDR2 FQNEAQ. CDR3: CASSFTNSQINPYEQYF.

CDR3 region: CASTTVPPETQYF. The chain carries TRBV18 and TRBJ2-5. CDR3 length equals 13 residues. Germline V gives CDR1 KGHSH, CDR2 LQKENI.

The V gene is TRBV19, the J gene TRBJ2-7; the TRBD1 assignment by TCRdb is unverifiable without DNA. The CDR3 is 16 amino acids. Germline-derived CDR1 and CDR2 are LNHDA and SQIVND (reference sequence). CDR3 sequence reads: CASSIAGDRPSYEQYF.

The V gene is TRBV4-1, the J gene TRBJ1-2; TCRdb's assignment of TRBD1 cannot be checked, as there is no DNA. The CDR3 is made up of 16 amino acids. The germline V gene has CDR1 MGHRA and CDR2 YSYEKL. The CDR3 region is CASSQDRNRGNYGYTF.

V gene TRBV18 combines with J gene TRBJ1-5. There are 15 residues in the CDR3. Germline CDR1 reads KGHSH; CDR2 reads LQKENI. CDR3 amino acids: CASSPNEGTPQPQHF.

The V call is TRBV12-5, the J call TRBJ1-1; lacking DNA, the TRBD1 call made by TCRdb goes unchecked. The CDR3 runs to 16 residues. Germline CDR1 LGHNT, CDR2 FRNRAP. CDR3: CASGTWTGVMNTEAFF.

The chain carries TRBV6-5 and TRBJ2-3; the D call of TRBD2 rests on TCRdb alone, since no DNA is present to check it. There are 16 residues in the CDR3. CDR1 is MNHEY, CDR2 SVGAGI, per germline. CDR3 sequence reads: CASSFHQTSRTDTQYF.

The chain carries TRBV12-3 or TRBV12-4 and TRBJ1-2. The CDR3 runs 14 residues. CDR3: CASSLSLYLYGYTF.